The following is a TCR beta chain sequence with its context. TCRdb re-called the 5' RACE reads; one entry per CDR3 protein, DNA not given. Its table records about 330,000 distinct CDR3 sequences. This specimen comes from a study of monozygotic twins with inflammatory bowel disease. The length of the CDR3 is 13 residues. Germline CDR1 reads SQVTM; CDR2 reads ANQGSEA. Source material: blood. This clonotype was sampled from a human donor with ulcerative colitis or Crohn's disease, or a healthy co-twin of an affected twin (not recorded which). The chain is built from TRBV29-1 and TRBJ2-7; the TCRdb call, TRBD2, lacks DNA for checking. The CDR3 protein is CSVSSGAYYEQYF.